This entry describes one TCR beta chain. The germline V and J ends were trimmed by 7 bases and 0 bases, with 10 bases remaining between them. This CDR3 contains 14 residues. The V gene's germline CDR1 is MNHEY and CDR2 SVGAGI. The study recruited people aged about 18 to 95 years across some 23 US areas. The data were taken from a study of blood T cell repertoires in COVID-19. Study background: Acute and convalescent COVID-19 specimens originated in the United States, Italy and Spain.

Generated by immunoSEQ multiplex PCR, the TCRdb table keeps only in-frame clones and is missing some. The sample yields around 380,000 clones, 70% to 90% seen once. This sequence joins TRBV6-5 and TRBJ1-5, with TRBD1 as a possible D gene (5 bases). Sequenced material: PBMCs or T cells enriched from blood (not recorded which). This clonotype originated in a man aged 30-40 years who had recovered from COVID-19. This chain's CDR3 is CASKADSSNQPQHF. The CDR3 DNA sequence: TGTGCCAGCAAGGCCGACAGTAGCAATCAGCCCCAGCATTTT.